This record covers a single TCR beta chain. The antigen is unknown. The data derive from a study of cytomegalovirus exposure and HLA in healthy donors. Study-wide results and limits: For cytomegalovirus status, the classifier reportedly gave diagnoses with high specificity and sensitivity.

Primers included in the PCR were 60 Vbeta and 13 Jbeta primers. Generated by immunoSEQ multiplex PCR, the TCRdb table keeps only in-frame clones and is missing some. This table holds fewer than 250,000 clones, about 80% found once. The CDR3 length is 15 residues. Germline V gene sequence: CDR1 MDHEN, CDR2 SYDVKM. The V gene end was trimmed by 2 bases and the J gene end by 5 bases; junction bases not matched to a gene: 5. The specimen was PBMCs. The source of this sequence is a woman between 45 and 65 years old in good health and CMV-seropositive. The chain joins TRBV28 to TRBJ2-2, with 7 nucleotides matching TRBD2. DNA for the CDR3: TGTGCCAGCAGTTTAGGGGGGGTAGGGACCGGGGAGCTGTTTTTT. Translating gives CASSLGGVGTGELFF.